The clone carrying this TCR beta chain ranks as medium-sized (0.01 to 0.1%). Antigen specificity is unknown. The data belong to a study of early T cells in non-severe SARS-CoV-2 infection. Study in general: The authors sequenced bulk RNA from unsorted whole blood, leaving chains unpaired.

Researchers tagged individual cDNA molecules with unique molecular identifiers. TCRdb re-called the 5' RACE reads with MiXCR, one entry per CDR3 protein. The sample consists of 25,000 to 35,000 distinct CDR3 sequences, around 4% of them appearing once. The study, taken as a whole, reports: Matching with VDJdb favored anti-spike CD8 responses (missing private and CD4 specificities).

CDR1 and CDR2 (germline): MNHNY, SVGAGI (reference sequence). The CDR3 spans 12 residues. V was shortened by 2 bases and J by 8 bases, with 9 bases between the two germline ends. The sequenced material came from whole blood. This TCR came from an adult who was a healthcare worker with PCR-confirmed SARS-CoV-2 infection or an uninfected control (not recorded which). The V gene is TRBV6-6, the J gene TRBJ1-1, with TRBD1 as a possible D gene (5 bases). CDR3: CASSYNEGEAFF. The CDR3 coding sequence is TGTGCCAGCAGTTACAACGAGGGGGAAGCTTTCTTT.